This T cell receptor beta chain was identified during a study of T-cell memory formation after mild COVID-19. Germline V CDR1 and CDR2: MGHRA, YSYEKL. The CDR3 has 15 residues. The V and J ends lost 4 bases and 6 bases respectively, with 16 bases between them. Notes on this clonotype: Its antigen is unknown.

Study results and limitations: CD4+ contracting clones were mainly CM and EM; CD8+ ones, EMRA.

TCRdb re-analysed the 5' RACE reads in MiXCR, keeping a single row per CDR3 protein. The repertoire holds some 250,000 distinct CDR3 sequences, about 20% seen once, with 20% to 25% in the top ten. Material for sequencing was PBMCs or a T cell subset sorted from them (not recorded which). The rearrangement joins TRBV4-1 to TRBJ1-5; weak D call: TRBD1 (5 bases). The receptor was derived from a man aged 18 to 29 who had mild COVID-19 (a few samples of this study predate the infection). Cell type and time point are not known. In DNA form, the CDR3 reads TGCGCCAGCAGCCCCGGGACCTCCGCGGGTCAGCCCCAGCATTTT. Translation gives CASSPGTSAGQPQHF.